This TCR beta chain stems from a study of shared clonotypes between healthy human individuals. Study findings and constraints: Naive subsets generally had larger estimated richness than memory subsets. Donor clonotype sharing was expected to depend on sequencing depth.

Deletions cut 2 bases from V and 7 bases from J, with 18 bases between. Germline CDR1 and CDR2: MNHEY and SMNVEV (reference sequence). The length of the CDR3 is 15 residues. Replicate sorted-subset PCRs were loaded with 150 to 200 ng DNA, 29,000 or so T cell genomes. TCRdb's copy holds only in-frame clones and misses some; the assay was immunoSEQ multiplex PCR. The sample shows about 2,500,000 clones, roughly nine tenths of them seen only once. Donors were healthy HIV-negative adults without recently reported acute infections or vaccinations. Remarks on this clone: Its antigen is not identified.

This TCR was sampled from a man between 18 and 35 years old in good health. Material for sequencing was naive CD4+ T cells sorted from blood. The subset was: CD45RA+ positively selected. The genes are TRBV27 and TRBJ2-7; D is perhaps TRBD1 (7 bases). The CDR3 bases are TGTGCCAGCAGTTTAAGAACAGGGGTCGCGGGAGAGCAGTACTTC. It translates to CASSLRTGVAGEQYF.